This TCR beta chain is drawn from a study of CD8 T cells in Susac syndrome. The sequenced target, TCR beta, came from blood CD8+ and CD4+ T cells. Through negative isolation, CD4+ and CD8+ T cells were obtained, while TEMRA cells were enriched using FACS. V was pared by 4 bases and J by 7 bases, with 14 bases between. This CDR3 spans 13 amino acids. Looked up from germline, CDR1 is SQVTM and CDR2 is ANQGSEA. Reverse transcription used roughly 0.45 to 1 ug RNA and random hexamers. Amplification of TCR beta CDR3 spanned 54 Vbeta and 13 Jbeta via immunoSEQ multiplex PCR. TCRdb passed the immunoSEQ multiplex PCR reads through MiXCR, listing each CDR3 protein once. The repertoire includes approximately 70,000 distinct CDR3 sequences, 96% of them detected once, and over 0.09% sits in the top ten.

This receptor was identified in a human donor with multiple sclerosis. The rearrangement uses TRBV29-1 and TRBJ2-1; D call uncertain. The sample taken for sequencing was CD4+ T cells from PBMCs. The CDR3: CSVGTRLGNEQFF. The CDR3 DNA follows: TGCAGCGTTGGGACGCGCCTTGGGAATGAGCAGTTCTTC.